The 15 T cell receptor beta chains below were found in one sample sequenced in a study of shared clonotypes between healthy human individuals. As defined, naive CD8 cells were CD45RO-negative and positively selected for CCR7, with terminally differentiated effector memory CD45RA+ cells excluded. Assay used: immunoSEQ multiplex PCR; TCRdb lists only in-frame clones, some missing. The profile shows about 2 million clones, about 95% of them singletons. The specimen sequenced was naive CD8+ T cells sorted from blood. Receptors were obtained from a man younger than 30 in good health.

This clone was observed once. This chain connects TRBV15 to TRBJ2-2, with D possibly being TRBD2 (5 bases). V was pared by 1 base and J by 1 base, with 10 bases between. This CDR3 spans 16 amino acids. Germline-derived CDR1 and CDR2 are LNHNV and YYDKDF (reference sequence). The chain's CDR3 is CATSRALRENTGELFF. The CDR3 DNA sequence: TGTGCCACCAGCAGAGCGCTCCGGGAGAACACCGGGGAGCTGTTTTTT. Based on the CDR3 plus reference TRBV15 and TRBJ2-2, the full variable domain is DAMVIQNPRYQVTQFGKPVTLSCSQTLNHNVMYWYQQKSSQAPKLLFHYYDKDFNNEADTPDNFQSRRPNTSFCFLDIRSPGLGDTAMYLCATSRALRENTGELFFGEGSRLTVL.

V is TRBV4-1 and J is TRBJ1-1; D not certain. Germline CDR1 MGHRA, CDR2 YSYEKL. V gave up 0 bases and J gave up 1 base, with 6 bases separating them. This CDR3 comprises 14 residues. The CDR3 coding sequence is TGCGCCAGCAGCCAAGAGTACAAGAACACTGAAGCTTTCTTT. Translation gives CASSQEYKNTEAFF.

The chain recombines TRBV6-1 with TRBJ2-1; D may correspond to TRBD1 or TRBD2 (5 bases each). Germline CDR1 reads MNHNS; CDR2 reads SASEGT. Trimming stripped 10 bases from V and 1 base from J, with 17 bases between. CDR3 length: 15 residues. CDR3 sequence reads: CATAPGTTSYNEQFF. The CDR3 nucleotides are TGTGCCACCGCACCCGGGACCACTTCCTACAATGAGCAGTTCTTC.

The V gene is TRBV6-6, the J gene TRBJ2-7; the D gene is possibly TRBD1 (6 bases). V gave up 1 base and J gave up 2 bases, with 12 bases separating them. Per the germline V gene, CDR1 is MNHNY and CDR2 is SVGAGI (reference sequence). The CDR3 contains 15 residues. CDR3 sequence reads: CASSYLGAPTYEQYF. DNA of the CDR3: TGTGCCAGCAGTTACTTGGGGGCCCCAACCTACGAGCAGTACTTC.

The chain joins TRBV27 to TRBJ1-5; 8 nucleotides match TRBD1. The CDR3 has 15 amino acids. V lost 0 bases, J lost 7 bases, and 5 bases stayed unmatched. CDR1 and CDR2 (germline): MNHEY, SMNVEV (reference sequence). This CDR3 is CASSLSLTGDQPQHF. Here the CDR3 DNA reads TGTGCCAGCAGTTTATCGTTGACAGGGGACCAGCCCCAGCATTTT.

This clone was seen a single time. The rearrangement joins TRBV6-1 to TRBJ2-1, with 11 bases that match TRBD2. With 4 bases clipped from V and 10 bases from J, the junction kept 6 bases outside the gene matches. The CDR3 runs to 14 residues. Germline CDR1 reads MNHNS; CDR2 reads SASEGT. The CDR3: CASSALGLAEEQFF. The CDR3 bases are TGTGCCAGCAGTGCCCTGGGACTAGCGGAAGAGCAGTTCTTC.

In its sample, this clone was seen a few times. The rearrangement links TRBV29-1 to TRBJ2-7; 8 bases align to TRBD1. With V trimmed by 7 bases and J by 3 bases, 5 bases remained unmatched. The CDR3 is 12 residues long. Germline values: CDR1 SQVTM, CDR2 ANQGSEA. CDR3 bases: TGCAGCGCCCGGACAGGGAACTACGAGCAGTACTTC. Protein: CSARTGNYEQYF.

This sequence joins TRBV27 and TRBJ2-3; TRBD2 is a possible D gene (6 bases). This CDR3 comprises 15 residues. V lost 7 bases, J lost 2 bases, and 16 bases lay in between. In germline, CDR1 is MNHEY, CDR2 SMNVEV (reference sequence). CDR3 sequence: CASTPGVAATDTQYF. CDR3 nucleotide sequence: TGTGCCAGCACCCCCGGGGTAGCGGCCACAGATACGCAGTATTTT.

The rearrangement links TRBV7-9 to TRBJ2-1, with 9 bases fitting TRBD1. The CDR3 runs 15 residues. Germline V gives CDR1 SEHNR, CDR2 FQNEAQ (reference sequence). With V trimmed by 5 bases and J by 8 bases, 10 bases remained unmatched. CDR3 amino acids: CASSRQGVIVDEQFF. CDR3 DNA: TGTGCCAGCAGCCGACAGGGGGTAATTGTTGATGAGCAGTTCTTC.

The chain links TRBV9 to TRBJ2-1; 11 positions agree with TRBD2. CDR1 SGDLS and CDR2 YYNGEE come from the germline V gene. The CDR3 loop spans 14 amino acids. Trimming at V came to 3 bases and at J to 7 bases, leaving 3 bases not matched to a gene. The CDR3 DNA reads as TGTGCCAGCAGCGATACTAGCGGGGGAAATGAGCAGTTCTTC. Its translation is CASSDTSGGNEQFF.

The CDR3 nucleotides read TGTGCCAGCAGTTATCTTAGCGGGATATACGAGCAGTACTTC. Translating it yields CASSYLSGIYEQYF. The J gene is TRBJ2-7, the V gene TRBV5-6, with 8 bases matching TRBD2. Per the germline V gene, CDR1 is SGHDT and CDR2 is YYEEEE. The J segment lost 4 bases and the V segment lost 5 bases, leaving 8 bases of the junction unmatched. CDR3 length: 14 residues.

About this clone: Within the sample, other DNA sequences also encode this same CDR3. The chain links TRBV5-1 to TRBJ1-1; tentatively, D is TRBD1 (6 bases). Per germline, CDR1 SGHRS and CDR2 YFSETQ. Trimming stripped 0 bases from V and 0 bases from J, with 9 bases between. The CDR3 covers 15 residues. This CDR3 is CASSLEDSMNTEAFF. CDR3 in DNA: TGCGCCAGCAGCTTGGAGGACAGTATGAACACTGAAGCTTTCTTT.

V gene TRBV10-3 combines with J gene TRBJ1-3; the D is unclear. The CDR3 has 14 residues. Deletions cut 0 bases from V and 3 bases from J, with 6 bases between. CDR1 and CDR2 from the germline V gene are ENHRY and SYGVKD. The CDR3 region is CAISESADGNTIYF. DNA for the CDR3: TGTGCCATCAGTGAGTCGGCAGATGGAAACACCATATATTTT.

About this clone itself: An end of the junction differs from the germline gene, which may be a read error. The V call is TRBV11-2, the J call TRBJ1-4; a possible D gene is TRBD1 (6 bases). Germline V gives CDR1 SGHAT, CDR2 FQNNGV. The CDR3 totals 15 residues. CDR3 residues: CAGSPIGGSDEKLFF. In DNA, the CDR3 is TGTGCCGGCAGCCCGATAGGGGGGTCTGATGAAAAACTGTTTTTT.

Regarding this clone: Other DNA sequences of this sample code for an identical CDR3. The chain links TRBV6-1 to TRBJ1-1, with no clear D. V lost 1 base and J lost 1, with 7 bases in between. Germline CDR1 is MNHNS and CDR2 is SASEGT. This CDR3 has 14 amino acids. The CDR3 reads CASSEGGENTEAFF. The CDR3 DNA sequence: TGTGCCAGCAGTGAAGGCGGAGAGAACACTGAAGCTTTCTTT.